The TCR beta chain under discussion was sequenced for a study of blood T cell repertoires in COVID-19. A few counts support this clone. The V segment lost 0 bases and the J segment 4 bases; nucleotides outside the gene matches: 3. CDR3 length: 16 amino acids. CDR1 SGHRS and CDR2 YFSETQ come from the germline V gene. As processed by the authors: The authors estimated nucleated cell counts from reference gene primer amplification. Here immunoSEQ multiplex PCR was the method, and the copy in TCRdb shows in-frame clones only, minus some. That table supplies the V and J calls and clone size; D and trimming were determined from the DNA. The profile shows around 80,000 clones, 80% of them singletons.

Specimen: peripheral blood. V gene TRBV5-1 combines with J gene TRBJ2-2; the match to TRBD2 covers 10 bases. The TCR was taken from a woman aged 70-85 years with acute or convalescent COVID-19. The CDR3 nucleotides are TGCGCCAGCAGCTTGGAAGCGGGGGGGCTCACCGGGGAGCTGTTTTTT. This encodes CASSLEAGGLTGELFF.